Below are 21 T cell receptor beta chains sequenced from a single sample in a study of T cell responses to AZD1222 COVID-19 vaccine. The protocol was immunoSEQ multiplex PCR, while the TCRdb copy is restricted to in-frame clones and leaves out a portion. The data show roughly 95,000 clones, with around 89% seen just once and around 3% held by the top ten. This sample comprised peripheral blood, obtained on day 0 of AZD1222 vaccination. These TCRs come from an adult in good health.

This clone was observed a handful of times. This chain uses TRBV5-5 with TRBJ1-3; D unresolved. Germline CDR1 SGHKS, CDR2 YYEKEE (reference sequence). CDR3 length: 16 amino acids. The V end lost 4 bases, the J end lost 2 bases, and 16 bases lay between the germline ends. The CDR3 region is CASSRKTDLTGNTIYF. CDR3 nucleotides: TGTGCCAGCAGCCGAAAGACGGACTTAACTGGAAACACCATATATTTT.

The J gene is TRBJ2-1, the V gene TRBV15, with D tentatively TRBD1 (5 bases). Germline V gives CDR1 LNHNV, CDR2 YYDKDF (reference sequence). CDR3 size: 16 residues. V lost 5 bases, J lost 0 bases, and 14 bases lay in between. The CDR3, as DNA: TGTGCCACCAGCGTACGACAGCTGCGCTCCTACAATGAGCAGTTCTTC. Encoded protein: CATSVRQLRSYNEQFF. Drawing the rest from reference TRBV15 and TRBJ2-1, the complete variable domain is DAMVIQNPRYQVTQFGKPVTLSCSQTLNHNVMYWYQQKSSQAPKLLFHYYDKDFNNEADTPDNFQSRRPNTSFCFLDIRSPGLGDTAMYLCATSVRQLRSYNEQFFGPGTRLTVL.

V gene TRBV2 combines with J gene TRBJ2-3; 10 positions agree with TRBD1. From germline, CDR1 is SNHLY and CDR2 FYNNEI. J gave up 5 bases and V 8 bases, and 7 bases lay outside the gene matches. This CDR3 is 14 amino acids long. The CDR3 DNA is TGTGCCAGCGAAGACAGGGGGCGCGTAGATACGCAGTATTTT. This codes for CASEDRGRVDTQYF.

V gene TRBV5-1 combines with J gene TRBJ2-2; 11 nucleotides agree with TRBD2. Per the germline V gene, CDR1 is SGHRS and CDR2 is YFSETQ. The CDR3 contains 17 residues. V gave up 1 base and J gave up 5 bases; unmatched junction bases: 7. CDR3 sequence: CASSLHTSGRVTGELFF. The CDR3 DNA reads TGCGCCAGCAGCTTGCACACTAGCGGGAGAGTGACCGGGGAGCTGTTTTTT.

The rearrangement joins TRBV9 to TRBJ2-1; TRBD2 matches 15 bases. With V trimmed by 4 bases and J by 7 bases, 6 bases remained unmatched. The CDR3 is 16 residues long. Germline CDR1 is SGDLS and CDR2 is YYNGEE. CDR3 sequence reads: CASSSGLAGGWNEQFF. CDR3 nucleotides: TGTGCCAGCAGCTCGGGACTAGCGGGAGGCTGGAATGAGCAGTTCTTC.

CDR3: CASSLAAFNEQFF. In DNA, the CDR3 is TGCGCCAGCAGCTTGGCCGCTTTCAATGAGCAGTTCTTC. The chain couples TRBV5-1 to TRBJ2-1; D not resolved. CDR1 SGHRS and CDR2 YFSETQ come from the germline V gene. The CDR3 extends over 13 amino acids. V gave up 0 bases and J gave up 6 bases, with 7 bases separating them.

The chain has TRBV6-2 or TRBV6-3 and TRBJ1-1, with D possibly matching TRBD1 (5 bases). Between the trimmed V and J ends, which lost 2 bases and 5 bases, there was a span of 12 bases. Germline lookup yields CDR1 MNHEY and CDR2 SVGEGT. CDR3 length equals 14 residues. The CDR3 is CASSYTGWRTEAFF. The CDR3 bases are TGTGCCAGCAGTTACACAGGATGGAGGACTGAAGCTTTCTTT.

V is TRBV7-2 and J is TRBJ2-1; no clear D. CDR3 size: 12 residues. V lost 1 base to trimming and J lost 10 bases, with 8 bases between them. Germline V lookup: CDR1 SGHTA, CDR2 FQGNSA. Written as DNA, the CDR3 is TGTGCCAGCAGCTTAGGAGGATACGAGCAGTTCTTC. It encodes CASSLGGYEQFF.

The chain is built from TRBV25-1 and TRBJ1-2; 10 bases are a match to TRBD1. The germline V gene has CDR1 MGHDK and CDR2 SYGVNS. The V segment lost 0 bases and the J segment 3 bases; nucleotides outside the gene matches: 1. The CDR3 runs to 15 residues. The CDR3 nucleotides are TGTGCCAGCAGTGAATATGGACAGGGGGACTATGGCTACACCTTC. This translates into CASSEYGQGDYGYTF.

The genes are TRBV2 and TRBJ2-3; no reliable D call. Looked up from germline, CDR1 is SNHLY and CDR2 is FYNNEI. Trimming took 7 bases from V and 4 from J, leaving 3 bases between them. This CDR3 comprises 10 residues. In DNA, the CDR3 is TGTGCCAGCACGGCAGATACGCAGTATTTT. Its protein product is CASTADTQYF. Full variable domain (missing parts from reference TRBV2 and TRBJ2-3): EPEVTQTPSHQVTQMGQEVILRCVPISNHLYFYWYRQILGQKVEFLVSFYNNEISEKSEIFDDQFSVERPDGSNFTLKIRSTKLEDSAMYFCASTADTQYFGPGTRLTVL.

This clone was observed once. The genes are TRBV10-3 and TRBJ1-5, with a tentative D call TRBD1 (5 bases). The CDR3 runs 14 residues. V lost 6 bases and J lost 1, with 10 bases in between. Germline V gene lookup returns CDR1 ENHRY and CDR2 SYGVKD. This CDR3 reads CAIRTEGSNQPQHF. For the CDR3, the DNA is TGTGCCATCAGAACCGAGGGGAGCAATCAGCCCCAGCATTTT.

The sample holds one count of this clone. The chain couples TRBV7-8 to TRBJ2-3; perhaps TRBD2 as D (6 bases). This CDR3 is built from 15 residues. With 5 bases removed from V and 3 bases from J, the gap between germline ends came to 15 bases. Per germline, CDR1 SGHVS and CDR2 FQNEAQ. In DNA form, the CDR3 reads TGTGCCAGCAGCCTTTTAGCGGCGGGGACAGATACGCAGTATTTT. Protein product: CASSLLAAGTDTQYF.

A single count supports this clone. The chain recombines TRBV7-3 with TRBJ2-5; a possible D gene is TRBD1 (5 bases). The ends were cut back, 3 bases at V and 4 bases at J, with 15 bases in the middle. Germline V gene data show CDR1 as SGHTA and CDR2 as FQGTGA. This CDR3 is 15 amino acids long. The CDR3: CASSFSPGQGETQYF. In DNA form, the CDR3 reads TGTGCCAGCAGCTTCTCCCCAGGGCAGGGAGAGACCCAGTACTTC.

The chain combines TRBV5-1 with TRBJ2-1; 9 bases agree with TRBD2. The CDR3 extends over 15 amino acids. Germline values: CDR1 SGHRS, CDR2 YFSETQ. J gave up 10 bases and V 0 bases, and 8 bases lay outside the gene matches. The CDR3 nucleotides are TGCGCCAGCAGCTTGGCTGCGGGGGGGATTTACGAGCAGTTCTTC. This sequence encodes CASSLAAGGIYEQFF.

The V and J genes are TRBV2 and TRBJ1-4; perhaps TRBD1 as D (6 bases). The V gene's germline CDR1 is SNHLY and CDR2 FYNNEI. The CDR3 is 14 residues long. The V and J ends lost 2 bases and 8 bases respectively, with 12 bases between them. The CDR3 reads CASSETGAGEKLFF. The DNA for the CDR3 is TGTGCCAGCAGTGAAACGGGGGCGGGAGAAAAACTGTTTTTT.

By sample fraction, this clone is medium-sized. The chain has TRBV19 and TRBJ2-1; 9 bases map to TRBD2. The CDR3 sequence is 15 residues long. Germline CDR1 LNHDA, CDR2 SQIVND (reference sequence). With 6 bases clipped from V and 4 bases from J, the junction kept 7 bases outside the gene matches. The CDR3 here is CASRGRSGRYNEQFF. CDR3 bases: TGTGCCAGTAGGGGTAGGAGCGGGAGGTACAATGAGCAGTTCTTC.

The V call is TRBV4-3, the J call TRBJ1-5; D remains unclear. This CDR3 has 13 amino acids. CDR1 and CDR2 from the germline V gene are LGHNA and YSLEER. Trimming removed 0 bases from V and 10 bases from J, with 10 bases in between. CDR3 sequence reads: CASSQEFGYPQHF. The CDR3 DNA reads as TGCGCCAGCAGCCAAGAATTTGGATATCCCCAGCATTTT.

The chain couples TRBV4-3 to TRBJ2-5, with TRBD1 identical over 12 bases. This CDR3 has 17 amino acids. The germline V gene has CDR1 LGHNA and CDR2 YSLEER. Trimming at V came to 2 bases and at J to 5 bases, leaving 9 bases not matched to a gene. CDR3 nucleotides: TGCGCCAGCAGCCAACTGCCGGGACAGGGGGCCATTGAGACCCAGTACTTC. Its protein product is CASSQLPGQGAIETQYF.

CDR3 loop: CASSLEQGVNSPLHF. The CDR3 coding sequence is TGTGCCAGCAGCTTAGAACAGGGTGTCAATTCACCCCTCCACTTT. The rearrangement links TRBV7-9 to TRBJ1-6, with a tentative D call TRBD1 (6 bases). CDR3 length: 15 residues. The V gene's germline CDR1 is SEHNR and CDR2 FQNEAQ (reference sequence). V was cut by 1 base and J by 7 bases, with 11 bases left in between.

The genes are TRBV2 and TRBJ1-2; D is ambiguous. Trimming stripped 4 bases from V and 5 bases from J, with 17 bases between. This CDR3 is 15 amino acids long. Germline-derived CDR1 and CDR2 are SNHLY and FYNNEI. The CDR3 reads CASSGVGDTEYGYTF. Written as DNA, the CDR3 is TGTGCCAGCAGTGGGGTGGGAGATACGGAGTATGGCTACACCTTC.

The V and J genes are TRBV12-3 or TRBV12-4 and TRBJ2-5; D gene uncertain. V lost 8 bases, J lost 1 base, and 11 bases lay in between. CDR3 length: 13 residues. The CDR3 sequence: CASAVLIQETQYF. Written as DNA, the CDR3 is TGTGCCAGCGCAGTATTAATCCAAGAGACCCAGTACTTC.